This T cell receptor (beta chain) comes out of a study of T cell responses to AZD1222 COVID-19 vaccine. Study results and caveats: Spike-wide vaccine-associated CD4 TCRs dominated at 160-218 and 743-854. Clonal diversity was possibly underestimated, and the donors were mostly white British, with more females. Spike-specific TCR breadth and depth rose after two AZD1222 doses. At baseline, seropositivity was found in only six AZD1222 recipients.

This CDR3 is built from 15 residues. Germline V gene sequence: CDR1 KGHDR, CDR2 SFDVKD. After removal of 0 bases from V and 5 bases from J, the junction contained 3 bases not matched to a gene. Assay used: immunoSEQ multiplex PCR; TCRdb lists only in-frame clones, some missing. This table holds approximately 26,000 clones, about 89% found once. As concerns this clone: Its antigen is unidentified.

The chain combines TRBV24-1 with TRBJ2-5, with TRBD2 matching over 9 bases. This TCR was recovered from an adult in good health. Sequenced material: peripheral blood, taken on day 0 of AZD1222 vaccination. The CDR3 protein is CATSDLSGGRETQYF. The CDR3 DNA is TGTGCCACCAGTGATTTGAGCGGGGGGAGGGAGACCCAGTACTTC.